What follows are 32 T cell receptor beta chains derived from one specimen sequenced in a study of beta chain features in type 1 diabetes. cDNA synthesis used the whole RNA isolate, giving expressed TCRB sequences. Some clones are missing from TCRdb's copy, which holds only in-frame ones; the method was immunoSEQ multiplex PCR. This table holds hundreds of thousands of clones, approximately 28% found once. The sample consisted of naive CD4+ T cells from blood. These receptors were collected from a man aged 18 to 30 in good health.

This clone occurred a few times. The gene calls are TRBV28 and TRBJ2-7, with D hard to call. Germline V gene data show CDR1 as MDHEN and CDR2 as SYDVKM. V lost 5 bases to trimming and J lost 6 bases, with 8 bases between them. This CDR3 is 11 amino acids long. The CDR3: CASSATGEQYF. In nucleotides, the CDR3 is TGTGCCAGCAGTGCCACCGGCGAGCAGTACTTC.

The chain couples TRBV25-1 to TRBJ2-5; D possibly corresponds to TRBD2 (7 bases). The CDR3 is 13 amino acids. Deletions cut 6 bases from V and 5 bases from J, with 13 bases between. Germline-derived CDR1 and CDR2 are MGHDK and SYGVNS. The CDR3 DNA follows: TGTGCCAGCAGCGGGGGGCGCGGGGAGACCCAGTACTTC. This gives the protein CASSGGRGETQYF. Based on the CDR3 plus reference TRBV25-1 and TRBJ2-5, the full variable domain is EADIYQTPRYLVIGTGKKITLECSQTMGHDKMYWYQQDPGMELHLIHYSYGVNSTEKGDLSSESTVSRIRTEHFPLTLESARPSHTSQYLCASSGGRGETQYFGPGTRLLVL.

This rearrangement joins TRBV10-3 to TRBJ2-3; the D gene is possibly TRBD2 (6 bases). Trimming left V 2 bases short and J 1 base short, with 13 bases between. The CDR3 sequence is 16 residues long. Germline V gives CDR1 ENHRY, CDR2 SYGVKD. CDR3 DNA sequence: TGTGCCATCAGTGAGATTTCTCCGGGAGGCACAGATACGCAGTATTTT. It translates to CAISEISPGGTDTQYF.

The rearrangement uses TRBV30 and TRBJ1-3; TRBD1 might be the D (6 bases). The CDR3 is 13 amino acids. Trimming shortened V by 6 bases and J by 4 bases, and 13 bases separated the two germline ends. The germline CDR1 and CDR2 sequences are GTSNPN and SVGIG (reference sequence). The CDR3 DNA reads as TGTGCCTGCAGCGGGGGCGCAGGAAACACCATATATTTT. Translation: CACSGGAGNTIYF.

This clone was seen a few times. The gene calls are TRBV9 and TRBJ2-7, with D tentatively TRBD2 (5 bases). V was cut by 0 bases and J by 2 bases, with 9 bases left in between. The CDR3 runs to 14 residues. Germline CDR1 reads SGDLS; CDR2 reads YYNGEE. CDR3 nucleotide sequence: TGTGCCAGCAGCGTAGAACTAGAAGCCTACGAGCAGTACTTC. This translates into CASSVELEAYEQYF.

The chain has TRBV30 and TRBJ2-1, with 10 positions matching TRBD2. The V segment lost 3 bases and the J segment 12 bases; nucleotides outside the gene matches: 8. CDR1 and CDR2 (germline): GTSNPN, SVGIG (reference sequence). CDR3 length: 13 amino acids. CDR3 nucleotides: TGTGCCTGGAGAGCGGGAGGGCCGGATGGGCAGTTCTTC. Its protein product is CAWRAGGPDGQFF.

J is TRBJ2-3 and V is TRBV30; D possibly uses TRBD1 or TRBD2 (6 bases each). Germline assignment: CDR1 GTSNPN and CDR2 SVGIG (reference sequence). V dropped 3 bases and J dropped 12 bases, with 16 bases sitting between them. The CDR3 loop spans 12 amino acids. Written as DNA, the CDR3 is TGTGCCTGGAGCCCCGAGGGGGGACCTCAGTATTTT. This encodes CAWSPEGGPQYF.

This rearrangement joins TRBV14 to TRBJ2-1; 8 bases are shared with TRBD2. Trimming removed 2 bases from V and 7 bases from J; junction bases left unmatched: 10. This CDR3 comprises 16 residues. Germline lookup yields CDR1 SGHDN and CDR2 FVKESK. The CDR3: CASSQRAGGGGNEQFF. As DNA, the CDR3 is TGTGCCAGCAGCCAACGCGCGGGAGGAGGCGGAAATGAGCAGTTCTTC.

The chain joins TRBV4-1 to TRBJ2-1; TRBD2 matches 7 bases. The CDR3 has 15 residues. From germline, CDR1 is MGHRA and CDR2 YSYEKL. The trim removed 2 bases at V and 5 bases at J, leaving 6 bases unmatched. The CDR3 sequence: CASSQRTSANNEQFF. DNA for the CDR3: TGCGCCAGCAGCCAACGAACTAGCGCGAACAATGAGCAGTTCTTC.

The chain uses TRBV29-1 and TRBJ1-5, with TRBD1 as a possible D gene (5 bases). Trimming stripped 7 bases from V and 6 bases from J, with 16 bases between. The germline CDR1 and CDR2 sequences are SQVTM and ANQGSEA. This CDR3 has 13 amino acids. In DNA, the CDR3 is TGCAGCGCCCAGTGGGGGGTGGCTCAGCCCCAGCATTTT. Protein sequence: CSAQWGVAQPQHF.

J is TRBJ2-3 and V is TRBV9; unclear D gene. CDR3 length: 14 amino acids. Germline CDR1 reads SGDLS; CDR2 reads YYNGEE. Trimming shortened V by 2 bases and J by 3 bases, and 10 bases separated the two germline ends. The DNA for the CDR3 is TGTGCCAGCAGCGTCAATAGGTGGACAGATACGCAGTATTTT. Its translation: CASSVNRWTDTQYF.

V gene TRBV30 combines with J gene TRBJ1-5; D gene unclear. Trimming took 1 base from V and 0 from J, leaving 10 bases between them. The CDR3 totals 15 residues. In germline, CDR1 is GTSNPN, CDR2 SVGIG (reference sequence). CDR3 sequence reads: CAWSEGAYSNQPQHF. The DNA of the CDR3 is TGTGCCTGGAGTGAGGGAGCTTATAGCAATCAGCCCCAGCATTTT.

This chain links TRBV6-5 with TRBJ2-7; D is ambiguous. CDR1 and CDR2 from the germline V gene are MNHEY and SVGAGI. This CDR3 is 12 amino acids long. Between the trimmed V and J ends, which lost 0 bases and 6 bases, there was a span of 6 bases. The CDR3 DNA sequence: TGTGCCAGCAGTTACTCAGGGTCCGAGCAGTACTTC. The encoded protein is CASSYSGSEQYF.

This clone has a handful of counts. The genes are TRBV29-1 and TRBJ1-1, with D hard to call. The CDR3 extends over 13 amino acids. Germline CDR1 is SQVTM and CDR2 is ANQGSEA. The V and J ends lost 3 bases and 4 bases respectively, with 12 bases between them. In nucleotides, the CDR3 is TGCAGCGTTGAGTTAGAGCTCGGCACTGAAGCTTTCTTT. It is translated as CSVELELGTEAFF.

The table lists this clone with a few counts. The chain couples TRBV7-2 to TRBJ2-3; D remains unclear. Trimming stripped 2 bases from V and 1 base from J, with 7 bases between. The CDR3 totals 14 residues. Germline loops: CDR1 SGHTA, CDR2 FQGNSA. The CDR3 DNA is TGTGCCAGCAGCTTACAGGTCGGCACAGATACGCAGTATTTT. Protein sequence: CASSLQVGTDTQYF.

This clone was observed a handful of times. The gene calls are TRBV2 and TRBJ1-2; D perhaps matches TRBD1 (6 bases). CDR1 SNHLY and CDR2 FYNNEI come from the germline V gene. The CDR3 totals 14 residues. V lost 4 bases to trimming and J lost 3 bases, with 12 bases between them. CDR3: CASSASGEYYGYTF. CDR3 DNA sequence: TGTGCCAGCAGTGCATCAGGGGAATACTATGGCTACACCTTC.

The chain carries TRBV7-2 and TRBJ1-2; unclear D gene. Looked up from germline, CDR1 is SGHTA and CDR2 is FQGNSA. V gave up 1 base and J gave up 8 bases, with 14 bases separating them. The CDR3 is 14 amino acids. CDR3 in amino acids: CASSLEALWKGYTF. The CDR3 DNA is TGTGCCAGCAGCTTAGAGGCCCTATGGAAGGGCTACACCTTC.

In this sample, this clone turned up a few times. The V gene is TRBV30, the J gene TRBJ2-2, with 10 positions matching TRBD1. V shed 8 bases and J 3 bases; nucleotides not matched to a gene: 15. The CDR3 runs 17 residues. Germline V CDR1 and CDR2: GTSNPN, SVGIG (reference sequence). The CDR3 protein is CARGRDRGKGDTGELFF. The CDR3, as DNA: TGTGCCCGGGGGAGGGACAGGGGAAAGGGTGACACCGGGGAGCTGTTTTTT.

This clone has more than one count but fewer than ten. This chain uses TRBV30 with TRBJ2-1; no clear D gene. The germline V and J ends were trimmed by 4 bases and 2 bases, with 9 bases remaining between them. The CDR3 loop spans 13 amino acids. The V gene's germline CDR1 is GTSNPN and CDR2 SVGIG (reference sequence). The CDR3 loop is CAWTGLTYNEQFF. The CDR3 coding sequence is TGTGCCTGGACGGGCCTGACCTACAATGAGCAGTTCTTC. The variable domain in full, with the rest retrieved from reference TRBV30 and TRBJ2-1, is SQTIHQWPATLVQPVGSPLSLECTVEGTSNPNLYWYRQAAGRGLQLLFYSVGIGQISSEVPQNLSASRPQDRQFILSSKKLLLSDSGFYLCAWTGLTYNEQFFGPGTRLTVL.

This rearrangement joins TRBV14 to TRBJ2-1; 8 bases match TRBD1. From germline, CDR1 is SGHDN and CDR2 FVKESK. J lost 6 bases, V lost 4 bases, and 8 bases had no gene match. The CDR3 extends over 15 amino acids. The CDR3 region is CASSRQGTASNEQFF. The CDR3 bases are TGTGCCAGCAGCCGACAGGGGACAGCTAGCAATGAGCAGTTCTTC.

The genes are TRBV15 and TRBJ2-3, with 14 bases identical to TRBD2. The CDR3 has 16 amino acids. Trimming cost V 3 bases and J 5 bases; bases outside gene matches: 4. CDR1 and CDR2 from the germline V gene are LNHNV and YYDKDF (reference sequence). CDR3 residues: CATSRGLAGAGDTQYF. The CDR3 bases are TGTGCCACCAGCAGGGGACTAGCGGGAGCTGGAGATACGCAGTATTTT.

J is TRBJ2-1 and V is TRBV30, with 10 bases aligning to TRBD2. Germline V CDR1 and CDR2: GTSNPN, SVGIG (reference sequence). The CDR3 contains 14 residues. V dropped 2 bases and J dropped 9; count of bases not matched to a gene: 7. This chain's CDR3 is CAWSWLAGAPEQFF. The CDR3 nucleotides read TGTGCCTGGAGTTGGCTAGCGGGAGCGCCTGAGCAGTTCTTC.

This clone was seen only a few times. V usage is TRBV9 and J usage is TRBJ2-3; 7 nucleotides align to TRBD1. V shed 3 bases and J 4 bases; nucleotides not matched to a gene: 5. CDR3 size: 14 residues. Germline V gene sequence: CDR1 SGDLS, CDR2 YYNGEE. Here the CDR3 reads CASSGITGADTQYF. CDR3 bases: TGTGCCAGCAGCGGAATAACAGGGGCAGATACGCAGTATTTT.

This clone was counted only a few times. The chain carries TRBV5-1 and TRBJ2-5; 9 nucleotides match TRBD1. Germline values: CDR1 SGHRS, CDR2 YFSETQ. The length of the CDR3 is 15 residues. With V trimmed by 4 bases and J by 3 bases, 7 bases remained unmatched. CDR3 sequence reads: CASSRTGDREETQYF. In DNA, the CDR3 is TGCGCCAGCAGCAGGACAGGGGATCGGGAAGAGACCCAGTACTTC.

V gene TRBV29-1 combines with J gene TRBJ1-5; 9 bases match TRBD1. There are 13 residues in the CDR3. V gave up 6 bases and J gave up 5 bases; unmatched junction bases: 5. CDR1 is SQVTM and CDR2 is ANQGSEA in the germline V gene. In DNA, the CDR3 is TGCAGCGTCGGGACAGGGACTGATCAGCCCCAGCATTTT. Its protein product is CSVGTGTDQPQHF.

The chain recombines TRBV4-3 with TRBJ2-2; 15 bases agree with TRBD2. Germline CDR1 reads LGHNA; CDR2 reads YSLEER. After removal of 1 base from V and 5 bases from J, the junction contained 5 bases not matched to a gene. The CDR3 is 18 residues long. CDR3 protein: CASSQAGLAGGRTGELFF. In nucleotides, the CDR3 is TGCGCCAGCAGCCAAGCGGGACTAGCGGGAGGACGGACCGGGGAGCTGTTTTTT.

This clone has more than one count but fewer than ten. Distinct nucleotide sequences in the sample also encode this CDR3. V usage is TRBV7-2 and J usage is TRBJ2-7, with 9 nucleotides matching TRBD1. The germline V gene encodes CDR1 SGHTA and CDR2 FQGNSA. The CDR3 consists of 14 residues. After removal of 4 bases from V and 2 bases from J, the junction contained 3 bases not matched to a gene. The chain's CDR3 is CASSSDRGTYEQYF. The CDR3 nucleotides are TGTGCCAGCAGCTCAGACAGGGGGACCTACGAGCAGTACTTC.

The gene calls are TRBV4-1 and TRBJ2-7; D is perhaps TRBD2 (7 bases). The length of the CDR3 is 13 residues. Trimming pared 7 bases from V and 8 bases from J, leaving 18 bases between. Looked up from germline, CDR1 is MGHRA and CDR2 is YSYEKL. In DNA, the CDR3 is TGCGCCAGCATGGCGGGGGCGGGTTCGCAGCAGTACTTC. Protein sequence: CASMAGAGSQQYF.

This chain links TRBV18 with TRBJ2-1; a possible D gene is TRBD2 (6 bases). The CDR3 covers 13 residues. CDR1 and CDR2 from the germline V gene are KGHSH and LQKENI. Trimming removed 5 bases at V and 6 bases at J, with 11 bases between. In nucleotides, the CDR3 is TGTGCCAGCTCAACCGGGGGTACCAATGAGCAGTTCTTC. Translation gives CASSTGGTNEQFF.

In this sample, this clone turned up a few times. The chain employs TRBV7-9 and TRBJ2-7; the D is unclear. V lost 5 bases and J lost 2, with 13 bases in between. CDR1 and CDR2 from the germline V gene are SEHNR and FQNEAQ (reference sequence). The CDR3 is made up of 14 amino acids. This CDR3 reads CASSRSGSTYEQYF. The CDR3 DNA follows: TGTGCCAGCAGCCGATCCGGGTCAACCTACGAGCAGTACTTC. The full variable domain, completed using reference TRBV7-9 and TRBJ2-7, is DTGVSQNPRHKITKRGQNVTFRCDPISEHNRLYWYRQTLGQGPEFLTYFQNEAQLEKSRLLSDRFSAERPKGSFSTLEIQRTEQGDSAMYLCASSRSGSTYEQYFGPGTRLTVT.

This clone was observed a few times. This chain links TRBV30 with TRBJ2-5, with D perhaps being TRBD1 or TRBD2 (6 bases each). V was clipped by 3 bases and J by 5 bases, with 13 bases between them. The CDR3 totals 13 residues. Germline V gene data show CDR1 as GTSNPN and CDR2 as SVGIG (reference sequence). CDR3 protein: CAWRGRGQETQYF. CDR3 DNA sequence: TGTGCCTGGAGGGGCCGGGGGCAGGAGACCCAGTACTTC.

This clone appeared a few times. The gene calls are TRBV6-1 and TRBJ2-7; 9 nucleotides align to TRBD2. V lost 1 base, J lost 2 bases, and 3 bases stayed unmatched. CDR3 length: 15 amino acids. Germline values: CDR1 MNHNS, CDR2 SASEGT. The CDR3 sequence: CASSEGPSGAYEQYF. The CDR3 region has the DNA TGTGCCAGCAGTGAAGGTCCTAGCGGGGCCTACGAGCAGTACTTC.